This TCR beta chain came from a study of CD8 T cells in ankylosing spondylitis. A single record per CDR3 protein comes from TCRdb applying MiXCR to the 5' RACE reads. Of approximately 240,000 distinct CDR3 sequences in the sample, roughly a tenth were seen once. This CDR3 contains 19 residues. J was trimmed by 0 bases and V by 11 bases; bases with no gene match: 21. Looked up from germline, CDR1 is LGHDT and CDR2 is YNNKEL (reference sequence). The chain joins TRBV3-1 to TRBJ2-1, with TRBD1 matching 8 bases. The sequenced sample consisted of blood, either unsorted or a sorted T cell fraction (not recorded which). The receptor comes from a male donor with ankylosing spondylitis or in good health (not recorded which). CDR3 amino acids: CACCFLLTDRVSSYNEQFF. The DNA of the CDR3 is TGTGCCTGCTGTTTTCTCTTGACGGACAGGGTCAGCTCCTACAATGAGCAGTTCTTC.